The rows below give T cell receptor beta chains drawn from one sample of a study of blood T cell repertoires in COVID-19. The table came from immunoSEQ multiplex PCR; TCRdb's copy has only in-frame clones and leaves some out. The top ten clones hold around 4.7% of a sample with over 100,000 clones, 60% to 85% of them seen once. Sequencing was performed on peripheral blood. The receptor source for this set is a human donor in a cohort sampled during active or convalescent COVID-19. Both conserved end residues are part of each CDR3. A D gene is named only where the DNA matches it firmly. Expanded clones are given a class, and other clones once, few, many or no size at all.

clone size	CDR3 length	J gene	D gene	V gene	CDR3 DNA	CDR3 protein
.	12	TRBJ1-2	.	TRBV6-4	TGTGCCAGCAGTCGTGGAGGGTATGGCTACACCTTC	CASSRGGYGYTF
.	15	TRBJ1-1	TRBD1	TRBV20-1	TGCAGTGCTAGTAGAGCAGGGGGTTCGGACACTGAAGCTTTCTTT	CSASRAGGSDTEAFF
.	12	TRBJ1-5	.	TRBV6-2/TRBV6-3	TGTGCCAGCAGTCGACAGCCTGGGCCCCAGCATTTT	CASSRQPGPQHF
few	17	TRBJ1-4	TRBD1	TRBV4-3	TGCGCCAGCAGCCCCGGACAGGGGTTTGCAACTAATGAAAAACTGTTTTTT	CASSPGQGFATNEKLFF
.	16	TRBJ2-3	.	TRBV7-8	TGTGCCAGCAGCCGCTTAGCTCGTCTGGGTTCAGATACGCAGTATTTT	CASSRLARLGSDTQYF
few	16	TRBJ2-1	TRBD2	TRBV4-2	TGTGCCAGCAGCCACGCCGGGACTAGCGTCAACAATGAGCAGTTCTTC	CASSHAGTSVNNEQFF
.	16	TRBJ1-4	TRBD1	TRBV4-3	TGCGCCAGCAGCCAAGGGACCGGGACAGAAAATGAAAAACTGTTTTTT	CASSQGTGTENEKLFF
.	17	TRBJ1-2	TRBD1	TRBV19	TGTGCCAGTAGTATTACAGGGGTCCGGACGCTTAGCTATGGCTACACCTTC	CASSITGVRTLSYGYTF
.	14	TRBJ1-5	.	TRBV7-2	TGTGCCAGCAGCTTAGCGAGCGGCAATCAGCCCCAGCATTTT	CASSLASGNQPQHF
.	19	TRBJ2-7	TRBD2	TRBV3-1/TRBV3-2	TGTGCCAGCAGCCAACAACCGGGACTAGCGGGATCCTACCCGAGGGAGCAGTACTTC	CASSQQPGLAGSYPREQYF
once	15	TRBJ2-7	.	TRBV9	TGTGCCAGCAGCCCAGGTAACCGACCCTCCTACGAGCAGTACTTC	CASSPGNRPSYEQYF
.	15	TRBJ1-6	.	TRBV27	TGTGCCAGCAGTTCACAGGGCAGCTATAATTCACCCCTCCACTTT	CASSSQGSYNSPLHF
few	16	TRBJ2-1	.	TRBV27	TGTGCCAGCAGGACTCTTGGAGCGAGGCTTTACAATGAGCAGTTCTTC	CASRTLGARLYNEQFF
.	13	TRBJ1-2	.	TRBV28	TGTGGGGGGCCCGCGAATCCTAACTATGGCTACACCTTC	CGGPANPNYGYTF
.	17	TRBJ1-3	.	TRBV4-3	TGCGCCAGCAGCCAAGAGCACTATGGTAGCTCTGGAAACACCATATATTTT	CASSQEHYGSSGNTIYF
.	16	TRBJ1-2	TRBD1	TRBV5-4	TGTGCCAGCAGCTTGGATCCTTCAGGGGGCCGATATGGCTACACCTTC	CASSLDPSGGRYGYTF
few	14	TRBJ1-1	.	TRBV2	TGTGCCAGGGACAGAACTGAGGTGAACACTGAAGCTTTCTTT	CARDRTEVNTEAFF
.	14	TRBJ2-5	TRBD1	TRBV24-1	TGTGCCACCAGCCGGGGACAGACCCAAGAGACCCAGTACTTC	CATSRGQTQETQYF
.	16	TRBJ1-4	.	TRBV28	TGTGCCAGCAGTACTCCGACTGGAGGTAGAGTGGTAAAACTGTTTTTT	CASSTPTGGRVVKLFF
few	15	TRBJ2-3	.	TRBV4-2	TGTGCCAGCAGCCAAGATGACGGGGGCACAGATACGCAGTATTTT	CASSQDDGGTDTQYF
.	14	TRBJ1-1	.	TRBV18	TGTGCCAGCTCACCACACAGGGATGCGACTGAAGCTTTCTTT	CASSPHRDATEAFF
.	16	TRBJ1-2	TRBD1	TRBV28	TGTGCCAGCATAGAGACAGGGGCCTTTAAGGGGTATGGCTACACCTTC	CASIETGAFKGYGYTF
.	13	TRBJ1-1	.	TRBV18	TGTGCCAGCTCAGGACAATTGAACACTGAAGCTTTCTTT	CASSGQLNTEAFF
.	11	TRBJ2-3	.	TRBV10-3	TGTGCCACTACCCGCACAGATACGCAGTATTTT	CATTRTDTQYF
few	15	TRBJ1-2	TRBD1	TRBV6-1	TGTGCCAGCAGTGAGACAGGGGGAACTAACTATGGCTACACCTTC	CASSETGGTNYGYTF
.	14	TRBJ2-7	TRBD2	TRBV6-5	TGTGCCAGCAGTTACCAGCGGGAAGGGTACGAGCAGTACTTC	CASSYQREGYEQYF
.	15	TRBJ2-3	TRBD2	TRBV2	TGTGCCAGCAGTGAAATAGCGGGTACGGGGGATACGCAGTATTTT	CASSEIAGTGDTQYF
.	16	TRBJ1-2	TRBD1	TRBV2	TGTGCCAGCAGTCGCGGGACAGGGGCCGTTGGCTATGGCTACACCTTC	CASSRGTGAVGYGYTF
.	12	TRBJ2-3	.	TRBV7-6	TGTGCCAGCAGCTTTAGTACAGATACGCAGTATTTT	CASSFSTDTQYF
few	13	TRBJ1-6	.	TRBV7-8	TGTGCCAGCAGCACGCAGGGATGGGAACCCCTCCACTTT	CASSTQGWEPLHF
once	14	TRBJ2-2	.	TRBV28	TGTGCCAGCAGTTTGACAGGGAACACCGGGGAGCTGTTTTTT	CASSLTGNTGELFF
few	15	TRBJ2-3	TRBD2	TRBV20-1	TGCAGTGCTAGTCCGAGCGGGGGGGCCACAGATACGCAGTATTTT	CSASPSGGATDTQYF
.	17	TRBJ1-4	TRBD1	TRBV5-1	TGCGCCAGCAGCTCTACAGGCCAAACAGGGGGTAATGAAAAACTGTTTTTT	CASSSTGQTGGNEKLFF
.	13	TRBJ1-6	TRBD1	TRBV20-1	TGCAGTGCTAGTCCACAGGGGTACTCACCCCTCCACTTT	CSASPQGYSPLHF
.	17	TRBJ2-2	.	TRBV4-2	TGTGCCAGCAGCCAAGATTCCAGGATCGCGAACACCGGGGAGCTGTTTTTT	CASSQDSRIANTGELFF
.	15	TRBJ1-1	.	TRBV7-9	TGTGCCAGCAGCTCCTTTGAGGGTATGAGGACTGAAGCTTTCTTT	CASSSFEGMRTEAFF
.	18	TRBJ1-6	TRBD1	TRBV5-6	TGTGCCAGCAGCGGGGAACAGGGGAGGAGCTCCTATAATTCACCCCTCCACTTT	CASSGEQGRSSYNSPLHF
.	15	TRBJ1-2	TRBD1	TRBV6-5	TGTGCCAGCAGTAATCGGGGACAGACGAACTATGGCTACACCTTC	CASSNRGQTNYGYTF
.	16	TRBJ2-2	.	TRBV9	TGTGCCAGCAGCCCAAGACCCCAGAGGGTCACCGGGGAGCTGTTTTTT	CASSPRPQRVTGELFF
.	15	TRBJ1-6	TRBD1	TRBV5-8	TGTGCCAGCACGATTGGGACAGCAATCAATTCACCCCTCCACTTT	CASTIGTAINSPLHF
.	15	TRBJ1-2	TRBD1	TRBV6-6	TGTGCCAGCAGTTACCCTGGACAGGAGCTGAGCGGCTACACCTTC	CASSYPGQELSGYTF
many	17	TRBJ2-7	.	TRBV3-1/TRBV3-2	TGTGCCAGCAGCCAAGACTGGACGAGCGGTATACTCCTCGAGCAGTACTTC	CASSQDWTSGILLEQYF
.	15	TRBJ2-7	TRBD2	TRBV3-1/TRBV3-2	TGTGCCAGCAGCCTCGGGGGGCGGGGGGATCACGAGCAGTACTTC	CASSLGGRGDHEQYF
.	15	TRBJ2-2	TRBD1	TRBV6-5	TGTGCCAGCAGACTCGTTACAGGGGGTGGCGGGGAGCTGTTTTTT	CASRLVTGGGGELFF
.	13	TRBJ2-3	.	TRBV7-9	TGTGCCAGCAGCTTAGCCAACACAGATACGCAGTATTTT	CASSLANTDTQYF
.	14	TRBJ2-7	.	TRBV19	TGTGCCAGTAGTATAAGCGACAGATTCTACGAGCAGTACTTC	CASSISDRFYEQYF
once	14	TRBJ2-7	.	TRBV6-2/TRBV6-3	TGTGCCAGCAGTTTTCTTGAGGGAGCCTACGAGCAGTACTTC	CASSFLEGAYEQYF
once	13	TRBJ2-3	.	TRBV12-3/TRBV12-4	TGTGCCAGCTGCCGGGGGAGCACAGATACGCAGTATTTT	CASCRGSTDTQYF
.	16	TRBJ2-1	TRBD2	TRBV3-1/TRBV3-2	TGTGCCAGCAGTCACTCAGCGGGGGGGCGTCAAAATGAGCAGTTCTTC	CASSHSAGGRQNEQFF
.	15	TRBJ1-2	.	TRBV6-6	TGTGCCAGCAGTGACGGGCGGACGGGGAACTATGGCTACACCTTC	CASSDGRTGNYGYTF
.	17	TRBJ2-1	TRBD2	TRBV10-2	TGCGCCACCCCGGGGGGGGACGGGGATAACCTTTACAATGAGCAGTTCTTC	CATPGGDGDNLYNEQFF
.	15	TRBJ2-4	.	TRBV6-2/TRBV6-3	TGTGCCAGCAGTTACTTTGGGCCAGCCAAAAACATTCAGTACTTC	CASSYFGPAKNIQYF
.	14	TRBJ2-7	.	TRBV9	TGTGCCAGCAGCTTGAGGGACTCCCTCGAAGAGCAGTACTTC	CASSLRDSLEEQYF